This T cell receptor beta chain was sequenced in a study of T cell responses to AZD1222 COVID-19 vaccine. Study-wide context: Pooling was applied to second doses at about 4 or about 12 weeks.

Repertoires were generated with immunoSEQ multiplex PCR, while TCRdb's copy carries only in-frame clones and drops some. In the table there are around 130,000 clones, around 90% of which are singletons. This CDR3 spans 13 amino acids. The germline gives CDR1 SGHRS, CDR2 YFSETQ. V was pared by 6 bases and J by 0 bases, with 9 bases between. The chain couples TRBV5-1 to TRBJ1-1; unclear D gene. This clonotype was obtained from an adult in good health. Source: peripheral blood, taken on day 0 of AZD1222 vaccination. CDR3: CASKTAVNTEAFF. The CDR3, as DNA: TGCGCCAGCAAAACAGCGGTGAACACTGAAGCTTTCTTT.